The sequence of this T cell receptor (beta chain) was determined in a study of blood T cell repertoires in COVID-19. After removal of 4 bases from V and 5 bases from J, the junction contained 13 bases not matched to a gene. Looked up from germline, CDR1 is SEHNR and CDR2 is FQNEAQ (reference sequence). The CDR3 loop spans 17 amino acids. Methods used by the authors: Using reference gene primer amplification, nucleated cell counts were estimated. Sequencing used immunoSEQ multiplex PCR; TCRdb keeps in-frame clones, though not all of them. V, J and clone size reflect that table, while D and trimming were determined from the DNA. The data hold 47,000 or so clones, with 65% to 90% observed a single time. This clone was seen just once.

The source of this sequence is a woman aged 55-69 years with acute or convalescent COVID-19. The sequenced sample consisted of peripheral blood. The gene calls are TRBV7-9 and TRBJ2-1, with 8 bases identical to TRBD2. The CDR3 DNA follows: TGTGCCAGCAGCTCCCATACCCTAGCGGGCCGTCACAATGAGCAGTTCTTC. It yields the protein CASSSHTLAGRHNEQFF.